This note documents a single T cell receptor beta chain sequence. Its specificity is unknown. UMI-tagged TRB cDNA libraries were built via 5' RACE. After re-calling the 5' RACE reads, TCRdb lists one entry per CDR3 protein, DNA absent. The sample yields 45,000 to 75,000 distinct CDR3 sequences, of which the top ten take up around 0.45%. This specimen belongs to a study of CXCR3-negative and CXCR3-positive naive CD8 T cells. Turning to the study itself: Sequencing yielded about 135 million TRB reads, roughly 1.5 +/- 0.3 million per library.

The length of the CDR3 is 15 residues. CDR1 is ENHRY, CDR2 SYGVKD, per germline. Each CD8+ T cell subset was flow-sorted in triplicate. Every sort contained 300,000 cells. Among CD8+ T cells, naive ones were CD45RO-CCR7+CD27+CD95-. The study, taken as a whole, reports: With respect to TRBV-TRBJ usage, naive CXCR3-negative and CXCR3-positive cells were similar; memory differed.

The sample taken for sequencing was naive CXCR3- CD8+ T cells from blood. Subset described: CD45RO-CCR7+CD27+CD95- naive CD8+ T cells lacking CXCR3 (TNR3-). The V and J genes are TRBV10-3 and TRBJ2-2. This TCR came from a human donor in good health. Some clones in this sample may be carry-over from other donors' samples. CDR3 residues: CAISGQMVNTGELFF.